The 9 T cell receptor beta chains presented below share a single source sample, sequenced in a study of radiotherapy plus CTLA-4 blockade in lung cancer. Here immunoSEQ multiplex PCR was the method, and the copy in TCRdb shows in-frame clones only, minus some. The sample lists some 78,000 clones, around 87% occurring once. Sequences were derived from peripheral blood, sampled from a patient treated with radiotherapy plus ipilimumab. The receptors were sampled from a human donor with non-small cell lung cancer who had stable disease on radiotherapy plus ipilimumab.

The rearrangement uses TRBV27 and TRBJ2-3, with 8 bases aligning to TRBD2. Germline CDR1 and CDR2: MNHEY and SMNVEV (reference sequence). J was trimmed by 4 bases and V by 3 bases; bases with no gene match: 9. There are 16 residues in the CDR3. This chain's CDR3 is CASSFKAGVGPDTQYF. The CDR3 region has the DNA TGTGCCAGCAGTTTCAAAGCGGGGGTAGGTCCAGATACGCAGTATTTT.

This sequence joins TRBV7-9 and TRBJ2-5, with 7 bases aligning to TRBD2. V shed 3 bases, J shed 5 bases, and the junction held 6 bases outside the gene matches. This CDR3 contains 14 residues. Germline V CDR1 and CDR2: SEHNR, FQNEAQ (reference sequence). The DNA for the CDR3 is TGTGCCAGCAGCTTGGGGAGGGCCGAGGAGACCCAGTACTTC. It translates to CASSLGRAEETQYF.

V gene TRBV5-6 combines with J gene TRBJ2-3, with 7 nucleotides matching TRBD2. The CDR3 length is 16 residues. CDR1 is SGHDT, CDR2 YYEEEE, per germline. V dropped 4 bases and J dropped 6; count of bases not matched to a gene: 14. CDR3 loop: CASSGRDYQMADTQYF. The CDR3 DNA reads TGTGCCAGCAGCGGAAGGGACTACCAAATGGCGGATACGCAGTATTTT. Full variable domain (outside the CDR3, taken from reference TRBV5-6 and TRBJ2-3): DAGVTQSPTHLIKTRGQQVTLRCSPKSGHDTVSWYQQALGQGPQFIFQYYEEEERQRGNFPDRFSGHQFPNYSSELNVNALLLGDSALYLCASSGRDYQMADTQYFGPGTRLTVL.

The chain couples TRBV30 to TRBJ2-2, with D unresolved. Germline CDR1 and CDR2: GTSNPN and SVGIG (reference sequence). The CDR3 is 12 residues long. Trimming removed 2 bases at V and 3 bases at J, with 4 bases between. The CDR3 reads CAWSTDTGELFF. In DNA, the CDR3 is TGTGCCTGGAGTACGGACACCGGGGAGCTGTTTTTT.

The rearrangement joins TRBV7-2 to TRBJ1-1; TRBD1 matches 9 bases. The CDR3 has 17 amino acids. Germline assignment: CDR1 SGHTA and CDR2 FQGNSA. With 1 base clipped from V and 4 bases from J, the junction kept 10 bases outside the gene matches. The CDR3 nucleotides read TGTGCCAGCAGCTTAGGGGGGGACAGGGAGGTCGCCACTGAAGCTTTCTTT. Translated: CASSLGGDREVATEAFF.

This clone was counted only a few times. The chain combines TRBV28 with TRBJ2-3, with D possibly matching TRBD1 (5 bases). From germline, CDR1 is MDHEN and CDR2 SYDVKM. V lost 8 bases, J lost 2 bases, and 14 bases lay in between. This CDR3 contains 14 residues. The CDR3 loop reads CASVQGFVTDTQYF. The CDR3 nucleotides read TGTGCCAGCGTCCAGGGATTTGTCACAGATACGCAGTATTTT.

V usage is TRBV5-1 and J usage is TRBJ2-3; D is undetermined. Trimming removed 1 base from V and 4 bases from J, with 10 bases in between. Germline CDR1 reads SGHRS; CDR2 reads YFSETQ. This CDR3 is built from 14 residues. CDR3: CASSLRVAADTQYF. CDR3 bases: TGCGCCAGCAGCTTGAGGGTCGCCGCAGATACGCAGTATTTT.

This clone occurred once. The J gene is TRBJ1-4, the V gene TRBV2; TRBD1 might be the D (5 bases). The CDR3 covers 14 residues. V lost 7 bases to trimming and J lost 2 bases, with 11 bases between them. Germline assignment: CDR1 SNHLY and CDR2 FYNNEI. CDR3 residues: CASIPDSTNEKLFF. As DNA, the CDR3 is TGTGCCAGCATCCCCGACAGTACTAATGAAAAACTGTTTTTT.

The genes are TRBV6-5 and TRBJ1-2; D is perhaps TRBD1 (5 bases). The CDR3 length is 13 residues. V dropped 7 bases and J dropped 4 bases, with 13 bases sitting between them. In germline, CDR1 is MNHEY, CDR2 SVGAGI. The CDR3 nucleotides read TGTGCCAGCAAGAGGGACGGTATCTATGGCTACACCTTC. This codes for CASKRDGIYGYTF.